A single sample gave rise to the 2 T cell receptor beta chains below, sequenced in a study of cytomegalovirus exposure and HLA in healthy donors (dated by TCRdb to between 2016 and 2019). Library construction relied on the immunoSEQ multiplex PCR assay. A mixture of 60 forward primers for TCR Vbeta segments and 13 reverse primers for TCR Jbeta segments was used in the multiplex PCR. As stored in TCRdb, this immuneACCESS dataset retains in-frame rearrangements with V and J assigned. A fraction of the clones does not appear; measured against another copy, unresolved V genes explain less than half of the discrepancy, and the remainder lacks a known reason. The sample profile shows just under 95,000 clones; roughly 80% of them were found once. The ten largest clones capture approximately 1.2% of the sample. What was sequenced was PBMCs. These receptor sequences come from a girl aged 2-10 years in good health and CMV-seropositive.

The chain recombines TRBV6-5 with TRBJ1-1; D not certain. The CDR3 is 14 residues long. Trimming removed 6 bases from V and 2 bases from J, with 13 bases in between. Per germline, CDR1 MNHEY and CDR2 SVGAGI. The CDR3 sequence: CASSNPRYNTEAFF. CDR3 coding DNA: TGTGCCAGCAGCAATCCTCGCTATAACACTGAAGCTTTCTTT.

The V call is TRBV19, the J call TRBJ2-7; 8 bases agree with TRBD1. The CDR3 runs 12 residues. Germline values: CDR1 LNHDA, CDR2 SQIVND (reference sequence). V lost 4 bases, J lost 6 bases, and 2 bases stayed unmatched. CDR3 residues: CASSTGTGEQYF. The CDR3, as DNA: TGTGCCAGTAGTACGGGGACAGGCGAGCAGTACTTC.